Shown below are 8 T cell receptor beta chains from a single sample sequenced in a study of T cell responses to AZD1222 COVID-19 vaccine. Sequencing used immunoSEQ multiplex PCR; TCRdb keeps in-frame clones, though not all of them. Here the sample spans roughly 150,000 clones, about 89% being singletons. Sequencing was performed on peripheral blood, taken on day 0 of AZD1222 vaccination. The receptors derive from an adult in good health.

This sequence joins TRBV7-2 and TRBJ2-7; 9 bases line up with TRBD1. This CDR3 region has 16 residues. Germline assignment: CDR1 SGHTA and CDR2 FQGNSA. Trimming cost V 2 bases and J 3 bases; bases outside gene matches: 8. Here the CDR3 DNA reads TGTGCCAGCAGCTTATCCTGGACAGGGGAAGGCTACGAGCAGTACTTC. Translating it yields CASSLSWTGEGYEQYF.

In DNA form, the CDR3 reads TGCGCCAGCAGCCCCGGACAGGGGATAGACACCATATATTTT. It translates to CASSPGQGIDTIYF. The V gene is TRBV5-1, the J gene TRBJ1-3; TRBD1 agrees at 9 bases. J lost 8 bases, V lost 4 bases, and 7 bases had no gene match. The CDR3 extends over 14 amino acids. From germline, CDR1 is SGHRS and CDR2 YFSETQ.

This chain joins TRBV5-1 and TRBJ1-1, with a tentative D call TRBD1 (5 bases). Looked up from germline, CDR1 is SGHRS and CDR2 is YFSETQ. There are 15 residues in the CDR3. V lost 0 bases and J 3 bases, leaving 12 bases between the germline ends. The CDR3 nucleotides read TGCGCCAGCAGCTTGGAGGCAGGGTATGACACTGAAGCTTTCTTT. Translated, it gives CASSLEAGYDTEAFF.

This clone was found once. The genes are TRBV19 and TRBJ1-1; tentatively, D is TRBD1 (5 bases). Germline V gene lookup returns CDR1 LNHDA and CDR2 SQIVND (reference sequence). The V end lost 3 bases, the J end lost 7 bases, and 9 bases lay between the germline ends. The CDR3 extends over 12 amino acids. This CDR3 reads CASSMGELEAFF. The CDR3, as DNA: TGTGCCAGTAGTATGGGGGAACTTGAAGCTTTCTTT.

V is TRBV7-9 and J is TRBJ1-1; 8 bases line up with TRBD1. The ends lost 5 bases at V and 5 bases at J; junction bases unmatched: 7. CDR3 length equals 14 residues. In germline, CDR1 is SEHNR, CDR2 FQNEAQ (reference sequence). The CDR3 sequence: CASSPGGRETEAFF. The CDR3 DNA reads TGTGCCAGCAGCCCAGGGGGCAGGGAAACTGAAGCTTTCTTT.

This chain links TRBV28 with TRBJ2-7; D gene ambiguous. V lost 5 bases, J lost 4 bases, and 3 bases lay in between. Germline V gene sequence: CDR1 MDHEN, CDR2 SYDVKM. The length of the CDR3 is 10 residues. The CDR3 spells CASSLYEQYF. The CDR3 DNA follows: TGTGCCAGCAGTCTTTACGAGCAGTACTTC.

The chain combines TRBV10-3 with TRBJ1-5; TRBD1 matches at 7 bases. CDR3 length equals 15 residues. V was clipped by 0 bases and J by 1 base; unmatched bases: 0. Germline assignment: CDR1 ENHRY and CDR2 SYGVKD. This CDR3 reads CAISESGGSNQPQHF. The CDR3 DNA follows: TGTGCCATCAGTGAGTCAGGGGGCAGCAATCAGCCCCAGCATTTT.

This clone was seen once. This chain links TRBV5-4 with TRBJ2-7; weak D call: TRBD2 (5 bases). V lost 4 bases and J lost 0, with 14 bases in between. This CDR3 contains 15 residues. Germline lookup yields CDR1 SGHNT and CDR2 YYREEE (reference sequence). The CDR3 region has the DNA TGTGCCAGCAGCCGTCAAACCGGACTCTCCTACGAGCAGTACTTC. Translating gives CASSRQTGLSYEQYF.